This is a list of T cell receptor beta chains from one sample in a study of blood T cell repertoires in COVID-19. Generated by immunoSEQ multiplex PCR, the TCRdb table keeps only in-frame clones and is missing some. The repertoire holds 80,000 to 95,000 clones, with approximately 87% as singletons. Sequencing was done on a sample of peripheral blood. The receptors stem from a woman in her seventies with acute or convalescent COVID-19. Both conserved end residues are part of each CDR3. A D gene is named only where the DNA matches it firmly. Some rows have no size entry. The others give once, few or many, or a class for an expanded clone.

J gene | clone size | D gene | V gene | CDR3 protein | CDR3 DNA
TRBJ2-5 | - | TRBD2 | TRBV28 | CASNRPGLVFETQYF | TGTGCCAGCAATCGCCCCGGACTAGTATTCGAGACCCAGTACTTC
TRBJ2-1 | - | TRBD1 | TRBV19 | CASSGQGAYNEQFF | TGTGCCAGTAGCGGACAGGGGGCCTACAATGAGCAGTTCTTC
TRBJ2-1 | - | TRBD2 | TRBV7-6 | CASSLVGGSGNEQFF | TGTGCCAGCAGCTTAGTAGGCGGGAGTGGTAATGAGCAGTTCTTC
TRBJ1-2 | - | TRBD1 | TRBV28 | CASSINRGHGYTF | TGTGCCAGCAGCATCAACAGGGGCCACGGCTACACCTTC
TRBJ2-2 | - | - | TRBV21-1 | CASSNFLAGGQGAGELFF | TGTGCCAGCAGCAATTTTCTCGCCGGTGGACAGGGGGCCGGGGAGCTGTTTTTT
TRBJ1-6 | few | TRBD1 | TRBV7-8 | CASSPRDRGLHNSPLHF | TGTGCCAGCAGCCCCCGGGACAGGGGCCTTCATAATTCACCCCTCCACTTT
TRBJ2-5 | - | - | TRBV5-1 | CASSRGGGTGGRETQYF | TGCGCCAGCAGCAGGGGAGGGGGGACAGGCGGTCGAGAGACCCAGTACTTC
TRBJ1-1 | - | - | TRBV4-3 | CASSHAYPQTGGYDVFF | TGCGCCAGCAGCCATGCGTACCCGCAGACAGGAGGTTACGACGTTTTCTTT
TRBJ1-5 | once | - | TRBV11-2 | CASSLAGHYSNQPQHF | TGTGCCAGCAGCTTAGCAGGCCATTATAGCAATCAGCCCCAGCATTTT
TRBJ1-2 | - | TRBD1 | TRBV28 | CASSRPGQGFYGYTF | TGTGCCAGCAGTCGCCCGGGACAGGGATTCTATGGCTACACCTTC
TRBJ2-1 | - | - | TRBV19 | CASSAGQYNEQFF | TGTGCCAGTTCCGCGGGACAGTACAATGAGCAGTTCTTC
TRBJ2-4 | - | - | TRBV19 | CASSIEADSLAKNIQYF | TGTGCCAGTAGTATAGAAGCGGATTCCTTAGCCAAAAACATTCAGTACTTC
TRBJ1-1 | - | TRBD1 | TRBV6-5 | CASSYAGQGMNTEAFF | TGTGCCAGCAGTTACGCGGGACAGGGGATGAACACTGAAGCTTTCTTT
TRBJ1-6 | few | - | TRBV27 | CASSFRQVGSPLHF | TGTGCCAGCAGTTTCCGGCAGGTTGGGTCACCCCTCCACTTT
TRBJ2-5 | few | TRBD1 | TRBV5-1 | CASSSRPGTGGQETQYF | TGCGCCAGCAGCTCAAGGCCCGGGACAGGGGGCCAAGAGACCCAGTACTTC
TRBJ1-2 | once | TRBD1 | TRBV6-5 | CASSPSTGRTYGYTF | TGTGCCAGCAGCCCGTCGACAGGGCGGACCTATGGCTACACCTTC
TRBJ1-1 | - | - | TRBV10-1 | CASGSEGDTEAFF | TGCGCCAGCGGGAGCGAGGGGGACACTGAAGCTTTCTTT
TRBJ1-1 | few | - | TRBV7-6 | CASSADSNTEAFF | TGTGCCAGCAGCGCAGATTCGAACACTGAAGCTTTCTTT
TRBJ2-5 | - | - | TRBV7-9 | CASHTLRQGGETQYF | TGTGCCAGCCACACTCTCCGGCAGGGAGGAGAGACCCAGTACTTC
TRBJ2-3 | - | TRBD2 | TRBV7-2 | CASSLGLAGGIDTQYF | TGTGCCAGCAGCTTGGGACTAGCGGGAGGTATCGATACGCAGTATTTT
TRBJ2-5 | - | - | TRBV7-8 | CASSFTGGQRETQYF | TGTGCCAGCAGCTTTACGGGGGGCCAGAGAGAGACCCAGTACTTC
TRBJ2-3 | - | TRBD1 | TRBV25-1 | CASSEPRTGGTDTQYF | TGTGCCAGCAGTGAACCCCGGACAGGGGGCACAGATACGCAGTATTTT
TRBJ1-1 | - | TRBD1 | TRBV4-2 | CASSQVTGGFTEAFF | TGTGCCAGCAGCCAAGTTACAGGGGGCTTTACTGAAGCTTTCTTT
TRBJ1-5 | - | TRBD1 | TRBV28 | CASSLGQGTIQPQHF | TGTGCCAGCAGTCTTGGACAGGGGACAATTCAGCCCCAGCATTTT
TRBJ1-3 | - | - | TRBV7-6 | CASSLARSAGGNTIYF | TGTGCCAGCAGCTTAGCGCGGTCGGCCGGCGGAAACACCATATATTTT
TRBJ2-1 | - | - | TRBV20-1 | CSAKLNEQFF | TGCAGTGCCAAACTCAATGAGCAGTTCTTC
TRBJ2-1 | - | TRBD1 | TRBV27 | CASSLGTGAYNEQFF | TGTGCCAGCAGTTTAGGGACAGGGGCTTACAATGAGCAGTTCTTC
TRBJ1-1 | - | - | TRBV19 | CASSISGSVMNTEAFF | TGTGCCAGTAGTATTTCAGGGTCGGTGATGAACACTGAAGCTTTCTTT
TRBJ2-5 | - | - | TRBV10-3 | CAISDGGRETQYF | TGTGCCATCAGTGACGGGGGGCGAGAGACCCAGTACTTC
TRBJ2-1 | - | - | TRBV5-4 | CASSLSGATYNEQFF | TGTGCCAGCAGCTTAAGCGGAGCAACCTACAATGAGCAGTTCTTC
TRBJ2-3 | - | TRBD2 | TRBV4-2 | CASSQVPPLASGGADTQYF | TGTGCCAGCAGCCAAGTCCCCCCTTTGGCTAGCGGGGGGGCAGATACGCAGTATTTT
TRBJ2-5 | - | TRBD1 | TRBV3-1/TRBV3-2 | CASTLEKGAETQYF | TGTGCCAGCACCCTAGAGAAGGGGGCGGAGACCCAGTACTTC
TRBJ2-1 | - | - | TRBV7-9 | CASTTTGLDEQFF | TGTGCCAGCACCACCACAGGGCTCGATGAGCAGTTCTTC
TRBJ1-2 | - | TRBD1 | TRBV30 | CAWSRDRGENGYTF | TGTGCCTGGAGTCGGGACAGGGGTGAAAACGGCTACACCTTC
TRBJ2-1 | - | - | TRBV29-1 | CSVAWSSYNEQFF | TGCAGCGTGGCCTGGAGCTCCTACAATGAGCAGTTCTTC
TRBJ2-6 | - | - | TRBV5-5 | CASSFSSSGANVLTF | TGTGCCAGCAGTTTTTCGAGCTCTGGGGCCAACGTCCTGACTTTC
TRBJ2-3 | once | TRBD2 | TRBV3-1/TRBV3-2 | CASSQDAGGGLDTQYF | TGTGCCAGCAGCCAAGACGCGGGGGGGGGACTAGATACGCAGTATTTT
TRBJ1-1 | few | TRBD1 | TRBV10-2 | CASSVTGGTEAFF | TGCGCCAGCAGCGTAACAGGGGGAACTGAAGCTTTCTTT